Below, 13 T cell receptor beta chains from the same sample are listed, as sequenced in a study of breast tumors, draining lymph nodes, adjacent tissues. TCRdb passed the multiplex PCR reads through MiXCR, listing each CDR3 protein once. The table has 180,000 or so distinct CDR3 sequences, around a third seen once. Samples came from axillary lymph nodes draining the breast cancer. The sample comprised axillary lymph node tissue. The receptors derive from a female donor with breast cancer. Some clones in this sample may be carry-over from other donors' samples.

This clonotype was seen ten or more times. The rearrangement joins TRBV7-9 to TRBJ2-5; 7 bases match TRBD1. CDR1 and CDR2 (germline): SEHNR, FQNEAQ (reference sequence). The CDR3 sequence is 16 residues long. The ends lost 3 bases at V and 1 base at J; junction bases unmatched: 8. Here the CDR3 DNA reads TGTGCCAGCAGCTTCTTTGGACAGGCCATCCAAGAGACCCAGTACTTC. Amino acid sequence: CASSFFGQAIQETQYF.

This clonotype was recorded many times. This chain uses TRBV4-3 with TRBJ2-5; 7 bases match TRBD1. V shed 0 bases and J 2 bases; nucleotides not matched to a gene: 15. The CDR3 is 19 amino acids. CDR1 is LGHNA, CDR2 YSLEER, per germline. CDR3 amino acids: CASSQEVGGRGYGQETQYF. For the CDR3, the DNA is TGCGCCAGCAGCCAAGAAGTGGGTGGCAGGGGGTATGGTCAAGAGACCCAGTACTTC.

The chain joins TRBV7-2 to TRBJ1-1, with D perhaps matching TRBD1 (6 bases). The germline V gene encodes CDR1 SGHTA and CDR2 FQGNSA. The CDR3 loop spans 14 amino acids. V lost 1 base and J lost 3, with 9 bases in between. The CDR3 DNA follows: TGTGCCAGCAGCTTAGACTGGGGGCACACTGAAGCTTTCTTT. It is translated as CASSLDWGHTEAFF.

Many counts were recorded for this clonotype. Here the CDR3 DNA reads TGTGCCAGCAGCAAACCTGAGCGGGGCGACAATGAGCAGTTCTTC. As protein: CASSKPERGDNEQFF. The chain couples TRBV5-8 to TRBJ2-1; 7 bases are shared with TRBD2. CDR3 length: 15 residues. V trimming: 4 bases; J trimming: 5 bases; junction bases outside the gene matches: 9. Per germline, CDR1 SGHTS and CDR2 YDEGEE.

This clonotype has at least ten counts. This sequence joins TRBV12-3 or TRBV12-4 and TRBJ2-3; TRBD2 agrees at 8 bases. The CDR3 spans 16 residues. J was trimmed by 2 bases and V by 3 bases; bases with no gene match: 7. This chain's CDR3 is CASSLGTSSFTDTQYF. As DNA, the CDR3 is TGTGCCAGCAGTTTGGGGACTAGTAGTTTCACAGATACGCAGTATTTT.

This clonotype was observed many times. The rearrangement uses TRBV12-3 or TRBV12-4 and TRBJ1-4; D is unclear. This CDR3 spans 15 amino acids. Trimming removed 3 bases at V and 1 base at J, with 9 bases between. The CDR3 here is CASSFSGKTNEKLFF. The DNA of the CDR3 is TGTGCCAGCAGTTTCTCGGGTAAAACTAATGAAAAACTGTTTTTT.

This clonotype was observed many times. V gene TRBV19 combines with J gene TRBJ1-3; the D gene is possibly TRBD1 (5 bases). CDR3 size: 17 residues. The V gene lost 11 bases and the J gene lost 0 bases, with 23 bases spanning the gap. Per germline, CDR1 LNHDA and CDR2 SQIVND (reference sequence). The CDR3 loop reads CARNSGGPPLSGNTIYF. The CDR3 coding sequence is TGTGCCCGAAACTCGGGGGGACCCCCTCTCTCTGGAAACACCATATATTTT.

This clonotype was seen many times. V is TRBV10-1 and J is TRBJ2-5; D is ambiguous. Trimming took off 0 bases at V and 3 bases at J, with 14 bases between the two ends. Germline CDR1 and CDR2: WNHNN and SYGVQD (reference sequence). The CDR3 extends over 16 amino acids. The CDR3 region is CASSESKGAWKETQYF. CDR3 DNA sequence: TGCGCCAGCAGTGAGTCGAAAGGAGCGTGGAAAGAGACCCAGTACTTC.

The chain links TRBV28 to TRBJ2-7, with 8 nucleotides matching TRBD1. The germline CDR1 and CDR2 sequences are MDHEN and SYDVKM. The CDR3 loop spans 15 amino acids. V shed 5 bases, J shed 0 bases, and the junction held 6 bases outside the gene matches. The CDR3 reads CASSTPGTGSYEQYF. The CDR3 DNA is TGTGCCAGCAGTACCCCGGGGACAGGCTCCTACGAGCAGTACTTC.

Ten or more counts support this clonotype. The chain is built from TRBV7-9 and TRBJ2-3; tentative D call: TRBD2 (7 bases). CDR1 and CDR2 (germline): SEHNR, FQNEAQ (reference sequence). This CDR3 contains 16 residues. Trimming stripped 3 bases from V and 5 bases from J, with 18 bases between. The CDR3 reads CASSLGVGGPVDTQYF. In DNA, the CDR3 is TGTGCCAGCAGCTTGGGAGTGGGGGGGCCGGTAGATACGCAGTATTTT. Complete variable domain (other parts from reference TRBV7-9 and TRBJ2-3): DTGVSQNPRHKITKRGQNVTFRCDPISEHNRLYWYRQTLGQGPEFLTYFQNEAQLEKSRLLSDRFSAERPKGSFSTLEIQRTEQGDSAMYLCASSLGVGGPVDTQYFGPGTRLTVL.

This clonotype was detected many times. The chain combines TRBV19 with TRBJ2-2; tentative D call: TRBD1 (5 bases). V lost 5 bases, J lost 0 bases, and 10 bases lay in between. The CDR3 covers 15 residues. Germline V gene sequence: CDR1 LNHDA, CDR2 SQIVND (reference sequence). The CDR3 sequence is CASSAPGSNTGELFF. The CDR3 DNA reads TGTGCCAGTAGTGCCCCAGGGTCGAACACCGGGGAGCTGTTTTTT.

This chain joins TRBV7-2 and TRBJ1-2; D gene uncertain. V was shortened by 5 bases and J by 0 bases, with 28 bases between the two germline ends. The CDR3 runs to 20 residues. Germline loops: CDR1 SGHTA, CDR2 FQGNSA. Here the CDR3 DNA reads TGTGCCAGCAGCCCTTTTAGAGTGGCTATATTCTTATGTGCTAACTATGGCTACACCTTC. Translation: CASSPFRVAIFLCANYGYTF. Using reference TRBV7-2 and TRBJ1-2 for the parts outside the CDR3, the full variable domain is GAGVSQSPSNKVTEKGKDVELRCDPISGHTALYWYRQSLGQGLEFLIYFQGNSAPDKSGLPSDRFSAERTGGSVSTLTIQRTQQEDSAVYLCASSPFRVAIFLCANYGYTFGSGTRLTVV.

As to this clonotype: The junction differs from germline at one of its ends, possibly a read error. This chain uses TRBV5-5 with TRBJ2-6; tentatively, D is TRBD1 (6 bases). Germline CDR1 is SGHKS and CDR2 is YYEKEE (reference sequence). This CDR3 is 17 amino acids long. The CDR3 reads CVSSFQGWSSGATVLTF. The CDR3 nucleotides are TGTGTCAGCAGCTTTCAGGGGTGGAGCTCTGGGGCCACCGTCCTGACTTTC.